These T cell receptor beta chains were read from a single sample in a study of OX40 agonist ivuxolimab in advanced cancers. Only in-frame clones appear in the TCRdb table, and some are missing; sequencing was by immunoSEQ multiplex PCR. The table records tens of thousands of clones, around nine tenths of them present only once. The sample here was CD4+ or CD8+ T cells sorted from blood, taken in a trial of the OX40 agonist ivuxolimab. Receptors originate from an adult with an advanced solid tumor such as melanoma, head and neck, liver or kidney cancer. CDR3s leave out the opening cysteine and the closing phenylalanine or tryptophan.

cdr3_length v_call cdr3_aa
11 TRBV7-9 ASSSSGSDTQY
15 TRBV28 ASSPRTSGRPNSGQF
14 TRBV7-9 ASSWASGRMTGELF
14 TRBV2 ASSESRTSGRFEQF
9 TRBV19 ASSAINEQF
13 TRBV4-2 ASSQDRGYFYEQY
13 TRBV30 ATPPGLADYYEQY
11 TRBV2 ASSDGFQETQY
13 TRBV6-5 ASSYSGRVQEGQF
17 TRBV7-6 ASSLVGGLAQSSYNEQF
12 TRBV11-3 ASSHQTSGNEQF
14 TRBV4-1 ASSQDLLRSTGELF
13 TRBV19 ASSISLGQGSAAF
14 TRBV27 ASRPTGPRSNQPQH
11 TRBV28 AISKAGPYEQY
13 TRBV6-5 ASARRQRVVETQY
11 TRBV21-1 ASSTRRGQGYT
16 TRBV5-6 ASSPRMRISQGYYEQY
13 TRBV11-2 ASSLVRGPNEKLF
13 TRBV2 ASSEVEGNTGELF
15 TRBV27 ASSSILTGSGANVLT
13 TRBV7-2 ASSSPGIRNQPQH
13 TRBV6-1 ASSVSGQADSPLH
11 TRBV5-1 ASSEDPQGEQY
18 TRBV27 ASSPRRTGTSLASGNTIY
14 TRBV15 ATSRGPGGAHYGYT